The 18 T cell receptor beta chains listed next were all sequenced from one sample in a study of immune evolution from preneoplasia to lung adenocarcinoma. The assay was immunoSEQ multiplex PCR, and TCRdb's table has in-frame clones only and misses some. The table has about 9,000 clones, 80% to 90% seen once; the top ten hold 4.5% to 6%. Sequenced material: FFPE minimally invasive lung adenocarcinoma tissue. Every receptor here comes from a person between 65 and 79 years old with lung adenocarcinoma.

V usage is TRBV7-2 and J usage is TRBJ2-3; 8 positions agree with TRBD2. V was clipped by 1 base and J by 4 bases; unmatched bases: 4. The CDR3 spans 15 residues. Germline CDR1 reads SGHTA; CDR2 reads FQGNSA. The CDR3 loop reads CASSLVAGGADTQYF. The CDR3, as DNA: TGTGCCAGCAGCTTAGTAGCCGGGGGGGCAGATACGCAGTATTTT.

The CDR3 DNA is TGTGCCAGCAGCCCCCCCTTGCACAATGAGCAGTTCTTC. Its translation: CASSPPLHNEQFF. V and J are TRBV7-8 and TRBJ2-1; D is uncertain. In germline, CDR1 is SGHVS, CDR2 FQNEAQ. CDR3 length equals 13 residues. V dropped 5 bases and J dropped 5 bases, with 10 bases sitting between them. Looking up the rest from reference TRBV7-8 and TRBJ2-1 gives the full variable domain: GAGVSQSPRYKVAKRGQDVALRCDPISGHVSLFWYQQALGQGPEFLTYFQNEAQLDKSGLPSDRFFAERPEGSVSTLKIQRTQQEDSAVYLCASSPPLHNEQFFGPGTRLTVL.

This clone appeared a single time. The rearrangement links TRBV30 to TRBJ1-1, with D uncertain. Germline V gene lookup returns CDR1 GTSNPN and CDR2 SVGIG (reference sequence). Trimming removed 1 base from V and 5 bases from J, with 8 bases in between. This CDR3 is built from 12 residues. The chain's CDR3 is CAWSGISTEAFF. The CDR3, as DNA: TGTGCCTGGAGTGGTATTTCTACTGAAGCTTTCTTT.

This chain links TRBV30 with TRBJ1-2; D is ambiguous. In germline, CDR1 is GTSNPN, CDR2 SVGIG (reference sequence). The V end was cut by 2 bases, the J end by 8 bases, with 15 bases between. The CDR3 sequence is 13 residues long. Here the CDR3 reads CAWSTGPQLGYTF. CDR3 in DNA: TGTGCCTGGAGTACCGGGCCTCAGTTGGGCTACACCTTC.

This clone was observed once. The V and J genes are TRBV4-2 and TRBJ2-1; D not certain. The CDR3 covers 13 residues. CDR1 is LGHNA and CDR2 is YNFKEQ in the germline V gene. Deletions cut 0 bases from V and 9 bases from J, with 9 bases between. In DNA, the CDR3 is TGTGCCAGCAGCCAAGATGGGGTCGGTGAGCAGTTCTTC. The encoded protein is CASSQDGVGEQFF.

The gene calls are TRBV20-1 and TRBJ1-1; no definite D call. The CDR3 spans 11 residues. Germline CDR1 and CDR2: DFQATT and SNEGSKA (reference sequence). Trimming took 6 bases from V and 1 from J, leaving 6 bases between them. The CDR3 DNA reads TGCAGTGCGAAAGCGAACACTGAAGCTTTCTTT. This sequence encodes CSAKANTEAFF.

The CDR3: CASSPDFNTGELFF. The CDR3, as DNA: TGTGCCAGTAGCCCTGACTTTAACACCGGGGAGCTGTTTTTT. The chain is built from TRBV19 and TRBJ2-2; D unresolved. CDR3 length: 14 amino acids. V was cut by 6 bases and J by 2 bases, with 10 bases left in between. In germline, CDR1 is LNHDA, CDR2 SQIVND (reference sequence).

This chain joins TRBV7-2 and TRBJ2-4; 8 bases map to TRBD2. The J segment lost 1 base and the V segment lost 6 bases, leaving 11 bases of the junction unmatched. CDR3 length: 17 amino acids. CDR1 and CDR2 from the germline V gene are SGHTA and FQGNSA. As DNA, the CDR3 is TGTGCCAGCAGTACGGCCCGGCGGGGGGTGGCCAAAAACATTCAGTACTTC. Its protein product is CASSTARRGVAKNIQYF.

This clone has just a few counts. The CDR3 nucleotides read TGTGCCAGCAAGACGGACCCCGGGTGGTACGAGCAGTACTTC. Translated, it gives CASKTDPGWYEQYF. V usage is TRBV2 and J usage is TRBJ2-7; D not resolved. Germline V CDR1 and CDR2: SNHLY, FYNNEI. The CDR3 covers 14 residues. The V and J ends lost 7 bases and 4 bases respectively, with 17 bases between them.

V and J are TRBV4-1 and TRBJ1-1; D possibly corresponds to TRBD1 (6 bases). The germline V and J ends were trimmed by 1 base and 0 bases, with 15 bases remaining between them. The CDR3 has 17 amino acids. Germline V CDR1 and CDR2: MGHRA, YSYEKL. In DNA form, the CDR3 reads TGCGCCAGCAGCCAAGGGGGGGTCTGGGACATGAACACTGAAGCTTTCTTT. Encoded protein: CASSQGGVWDMNTEAFF.

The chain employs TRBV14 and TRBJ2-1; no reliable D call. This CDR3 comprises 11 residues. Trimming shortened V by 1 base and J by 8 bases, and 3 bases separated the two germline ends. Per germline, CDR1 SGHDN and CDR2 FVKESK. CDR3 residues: CASSQAYEQFF. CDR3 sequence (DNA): TGTGCCAGCAGCCAAGCATATGAGCAGTTCTTC.

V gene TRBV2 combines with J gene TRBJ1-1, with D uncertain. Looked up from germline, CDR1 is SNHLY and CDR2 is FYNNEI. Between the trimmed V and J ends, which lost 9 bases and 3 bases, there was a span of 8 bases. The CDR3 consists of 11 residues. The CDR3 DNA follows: TGTGCCAGTAGGCCCTACACTGAAGCTTTCTTT. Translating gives CASRPYTEAFF.

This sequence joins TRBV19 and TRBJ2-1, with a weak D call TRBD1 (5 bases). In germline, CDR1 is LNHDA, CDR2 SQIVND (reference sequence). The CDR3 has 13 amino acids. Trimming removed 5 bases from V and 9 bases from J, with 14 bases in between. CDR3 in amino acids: CASSARSGIEQFF. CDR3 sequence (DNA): TGTGCCAGTAGTGCTCGATCAGGGATTGAGCAGTTCTTC.

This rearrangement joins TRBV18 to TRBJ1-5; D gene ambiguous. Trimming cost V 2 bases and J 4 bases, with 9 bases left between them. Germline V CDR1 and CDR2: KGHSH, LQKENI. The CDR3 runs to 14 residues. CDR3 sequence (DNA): TGTGCCAGCTCACCAGGTTCAGATAATCAGCCCCAGCATTTT. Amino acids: CASSPGSDNQPQHF.

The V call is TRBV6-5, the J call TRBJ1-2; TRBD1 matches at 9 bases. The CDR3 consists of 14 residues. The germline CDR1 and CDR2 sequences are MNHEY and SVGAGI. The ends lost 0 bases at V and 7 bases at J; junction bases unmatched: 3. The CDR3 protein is CASSYSNRGLGYTF. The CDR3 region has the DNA TGTGCCAGCAGTTACTCGAACAGGGGGCTTGGCTACACCTTC.

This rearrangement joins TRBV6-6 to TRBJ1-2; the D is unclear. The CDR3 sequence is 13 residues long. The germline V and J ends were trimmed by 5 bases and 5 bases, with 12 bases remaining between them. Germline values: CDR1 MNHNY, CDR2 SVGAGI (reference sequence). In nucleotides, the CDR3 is TGTGCCAGCAGTCTACAGTTACCTTATGGCTACACCTTC. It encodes CASSLQLPYGYTF.

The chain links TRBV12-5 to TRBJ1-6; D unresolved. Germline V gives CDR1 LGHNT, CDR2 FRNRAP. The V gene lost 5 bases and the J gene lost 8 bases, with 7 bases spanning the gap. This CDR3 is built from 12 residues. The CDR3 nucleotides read TGTGCTAGTGGTCCCCACCATTCACCCCTCCACTTT. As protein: CASGPHHSPLHF.

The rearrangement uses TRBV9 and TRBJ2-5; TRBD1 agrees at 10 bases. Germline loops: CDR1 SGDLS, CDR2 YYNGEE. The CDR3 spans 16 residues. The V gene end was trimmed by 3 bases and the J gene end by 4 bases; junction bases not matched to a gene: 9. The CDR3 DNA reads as TGTGCCAGCAGCGCCCCCGGGACAGGGGATCGAGAGACCCAGTACTTC. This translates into CASSAPGTGDRETQYF. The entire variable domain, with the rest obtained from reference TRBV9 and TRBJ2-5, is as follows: DSGVTQTPKHLITATGQRVTLRCSPRSGDLSVYWYQQSLDQGLQFLIQYYNGEERAKGNILERFSAQQFPDLHSELNLSSLELGDSALYFCASSAPGTGDRETQYFGPGTRLLVL.